A single sample is the source of the 10 T cell receptor beta chains below, sequenced in a study of CD8 T cells in ankylosing spondylitis. TCRdb processed the 5' RACE reads anew with MiXCR; each CDR3 protein has one entry. Here the sample spans approximately 100,000 distinct CDR3 sequences, more than 20% being singletons. Sequenced input: synovial fluid, either unsorted or a sorted T cell fraction (not recorded which). These receptor sequences come from a male donor with ankylosing spondylitis.

This clonotype was detected a few times. The J gene is TRBJ2-1, the V gene TRBV7-9; possibly TRBD1 or TRBD2 for D (7 bases each). Looked up from germline, CDR1 is SEHNR and CDR2 is FQNEAQ (reference sequence). The CDR3 extends over 16 amino acids. Trimming removed 6 bases from V and 5 bases from J, with 20 bases in between. The CDR3 sequence is CASSSRAGQPDNEQFF. The CDR3 DNA follows: TGTGCCAGCAGTTCTCGAGCGGGACAGCCTGACAATGAGCAGTTCTTC.

V and J are TRBV3-1 and TRBJ2-1, with TRBD1 as a possible D gene (5 bases). The CDR3 has 16 amino acids. Germline CDR1 and CDR2: LGHDT and YNNKEL (reference sequence). Trimming took off 4 bases at V and 7 bases at J, with 20 bases between the two ends. The CDR3 region is CASSRNIGAKGNEQFF. CDR3 nucleotides: TGTGCCAGCAGCCGGAATATAGGGGCGAAAGGGAATGAGCAGTTCTTC.

This clonotype was picked up many times. The chain combines TRBV7-8 with TRBJ2-1, with D possibly TRBD2 on 6 matching bases. The CDR3 sequence is 17 residues long. The germline CDR1 and CDR2 sequences are SGHVS and FQNEAQ. The ends were cut back, 0 bases at V and 6 bases at J, with 18 bases in the middle. CDR3 bases: TGTGCCAGCAGCTTAGCGGTGAACTATAGGAGGGTCAATGAGCAGTTCTTC. Translation gives CASSLAVNYRRVNEQFF.

Only a few counts were recorded for this clonotype. The chain uses TRBV12-3 or TRBV12-4 and TRBJ1-2, with D perhaps matching TRBD1 (5 bases). CDR3 length: 16 amino acids. V shed 7 bases and J shed 3 bases, with 21 bases lying between them. CDR3 sequence (DNA): TGTGCCAGCACCCCACGGGCGGGGCTAGGGGACTATGGCTACACCTTC. Its protein product is CASTPRAGLGDYGYTF.

The chain carries TRBV5-4 and TRBJ2-2, with D perhaps being TRBD1 or TRBD2 (5 bases each). The CDR3 loop spans 14 amino acids. Germline V gene lookup returns CDR1 SGHNT and CDR2 YYREEE (reference sequence). Trimming cost V 2 bases and J 3 bases, with 8 bases left between them. This CDR3 reads CASSFGGYTGELFF. The CDR3 bases are TGTGCCAGCAGCTTTGGGGGATACACCGGGGAGCTGTTTTTT. Drawing the rest from reference TRBV5-4 and TRBJ2-2, the complete variable domain is ETGVTQSPTHLIKTRGQQVTLRCSSQSGHNTVSWYQQALGQGPQFIFQYYREEENGRGNFPPRFSGLQFPNYSSELNVNALELDDSALYLCASSFGGYTGELFFGEGSRLTVL.

This rearrangement joins TRBV18 to TRBJ1-5; no clear D. The CDR3 length is 12 residues. The V end lost 4 bases, the J end lost 5 bases, and 6 bases lay between the germline ends. Per the germline V gene, CDR1 is KGHSH and CDR2 is LQKENI. The CDR3: CASSQGHQPQHF. CDR3 bases: TGTGCCAGCTCACAGGGCCATCAGCCCCAGCATTTT.

This clonotype appeared a single time. DNA for the CDR3: TGTGCCAGCAGACATGACAGGACTCGAGAGACCCAGTACTTC. Translated, it gives CASRHDRTRETQYF. V usage is TRBV28 and J usage is TRBJ2-5; D perhaps matches TRBD1 (6 bases). Germline CDR1 reads MDHEN; CDR2 reads SYDVKM. The CDR3 covers 14 residues. Trimming cost V 6 bases and J 4 bases, with 15 bases left between them.

The chain couples TRBV2 to TRBJ1-5, with D possibly matching TRBD1 (6 bases). V lost 8 bases and J lost 0, with 11 bases in between. Germline CDR1 and CDR2: SNHLY and FYNNEI. The CDR3 runs to 14 residues. In DNA, the CDR3 is TGTGCCAGCCTCGACAGGTATAGCAATCAGCCCCAGCATTTT. This gives the protein CASLDRYSNQPQHF. The variable domain in full, completed from reference TRBV2 and TRBJ1-5, reads EPEVTQTPSHQVTQMGQEVILRCVPISNHLYFYWYRQILGQKVEFLVSFYNNEISEKSEIFDDQFSVERPDGSNFTLKIRSTKLEDSAMYFCASLDRYSNQPQHFGDGTRLSIL.

This clonotype was found many times. V is TRBV2 and J is TRBJ2-7; 7 positions agree with TRBD1. The CDR3 has 16 amino acids. V trimming: 7 bases; J trimming: 3 bases; junction bases outside the gene matches: 15. Germline V gene data show CDR1 as SNHLY and CDR2 as FYNNEI. CDR3 residues: CASIMDRSSVGYEQYF. The CDR3 nucleotides are TGTGCCAGCATTATGGACAGGTCCTCAGTGGGCTACGAGCAGTACTTC.

The chain combines TRBV3-1 with TRBJ2-7; 9 nucleotides align to TRBD2. The germline gives CDR1 LGHDT, CDR2 YNNKEL (reference sequence). CDR3 size: 15 residues. V was clipped by 3 bases and J by 5 bases; unmatched bases: 8. In DNA form, the CDR3 reads TGTGCCAGCAGCCAGGGTAGCGGGAGTGTAAACGAGCAGTACTTC. Translated: CASSQGSGSVNEQYF.